The 8 T cell receptor beta chains listed next were all sequenced from one sample in a study of T cell repertoires in cytomegalovirus infection. From the reads, TCRdb called clonotypes with MiXCR, one entry per CDR3 protein. The repertoire has over 150,000 distinct CDR3 sequences, about 17% of them found once; the top ten carry about 25%. Input material: CD8+ T cells from PBMCs. Every receptor here comes from a human donor in good health (CMV status not recorded). Some clones in this sample may be carry-over from other donors' samples.

The J gene is TRBJ1-4, the V gene TRBV29-1, with 8 bases fitting TRBD1. Losses at the gene ends were 6 bases for V and 7 bases for J; bases not matched to a gene: 7. The CDR3 loop spans 13 amino acids. CDR1 and CDR2 from the germline V gene are SQVTM and ANQGSEA. The chain's CDR3 is CSVLDRGIEKLFF. Written as DNA, the CDR3 is TGCAGCGTACTCGACAGGGGAATTGAAAAACTGTTTTTT.

This sequence joins TRBV5-6 and TRBJ2-3; TRBD1 matches 7 bases. After removal of 0 bases from V and 6 bases from J, the junction contained 10 bases not matched to a gene. The CDR3 runs to 16 residues. Germline V CDR1 and CDR2: SGHDT, YYEEEE. The CDR3 region has the DNA TGTGCCAGCAGCTTGGAACAGGGGCCAACCCAGGATACGCAGTATTTT. It translates to CASSLEQGPTQDTQYF.

This chain connects TRBV6-4 to TRBJ1-4; 8 nucleotides align to TRBD1. Germline V gene data show CDR1 as MRHNA and CDR2 as SNTAGT. V was pared by 5 bases and J by 7 bases, with 6 bases of the junction left unmatched. The CDR3 loop spans 14 amino acids. The chain's CDR3 is CASSSTGDSEKLFF. CDR3 in DNA: TGTGCCAGCAGTTCGACAGGGGATAGTGAAAAACTGTTTTTT.

This clonotype was detected only a few times. The V call is TRBV6-2 or TRBV6-3, the J call TRBJ2-7; D is ambiguous. V lost 4 bases, J lost 2 bases, and 9 bases lay in between. The CDR3 covers 13 residues. Germline V gene sequence: CDR1 MNHEY, CDR2 SVGEGT. This CDR3 is CASSWVGPYEQYF. The CDR3 DNA sequence: TGTGCCAGCAGTTGGGTCGGACCCTACGAGCAGTACTTC.

This clonotype showed up just a few times. The chain is built from TRBV6-2 or TRBV6-3 and TRBJ2-1; 8 nucleotides line up with TRBD1. J was trimmed by 2 bases and V by 10 bases; bases with no gene match: 10. Germline V lookup: CDR1 MNHEY, CDR2 SVGEGT. The CDR3 contains 15 residues. The CDR3 reads CAISFRGPTYNEQFF. The CDR3 nucleotides read TGTGCCATCTCCTTCAGGGGGCCGACCTACAATGAGCAGTTCTTC.

The chain has TRBV7-8 and TRBJ2-3; D is ambiguous. In germline, CDR1 is SGHVS, CDR2 FQNEAQ. Between the trimmed V and J ends, which lost 4 bases and 3 bases, there was a span of 20 bases. The CDR3 covers 17 residues. The CDR3 DNA reads TGTGCCAGCAGCTCCAAACGTGGGGAAGGTTTAACAGATACGCAGTATTTT. Its translation: CASSSKRGEGLTDTQYF.

V and J are TRBV4-1 and TRBJ2-7, with a tentative D call TRBD2 (5 bases). Germline V gene sequence: CDR1 MGHRA, CDR2 YSYEKL. Trimming left V 0 bases short and J 2 bases short, with 14 bases between. CDR3 length: 16 amino acids. The CDR3 loop is CASSQDRQTKTYEQYF. As DNA, the CDR3 is TGCGCCAGCAGCCAAGATCGGCAGACTAAAACCTACGAGCAGTACTTC.

With regard to this clonotype: Without the conserved terminal phenylalanine or tryptophan, this CDR3 likely stems from a read error. The chain couples TRBV7-6 to TRBJ1-2; no reliable D call. Between the trimmed V and J ends, which lost 2 bases and 3 bases, there was a span of 19 bases. The CDR3 is made up of 17 amino acids. Looked up from germline, CDR1 is SGHVS and CDR2 is FNYEAQ. The CDR3 DNA reads as TGTGCCAGCAGCTTATTTCGCAGCGACATTCAGCACTATGGCTACACCTAC. This translates into CASSLFRSDIQHYGYTY.